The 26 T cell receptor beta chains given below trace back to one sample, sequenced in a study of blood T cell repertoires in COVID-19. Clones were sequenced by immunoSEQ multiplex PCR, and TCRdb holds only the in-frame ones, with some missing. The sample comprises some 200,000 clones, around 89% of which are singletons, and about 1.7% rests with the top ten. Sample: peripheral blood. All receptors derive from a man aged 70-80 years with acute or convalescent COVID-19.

The CDR3 is CASSQGGPYGYTF. Written as DNA, the CDR3 is TGCGCCAGCAGCCAAGGGGGGCCCTATGGCTACACCTTC. This rearrangement joins TRBV4-1 to TRBJ1-2; TRBD1 might be the D (6 bases). The CDR3 consists of 13 residues. Trimming took 1 base from V and 4 from J, leaving 7 bases between them. In germline, CDR1 is MGHRA, CDR2 YSYEKL.

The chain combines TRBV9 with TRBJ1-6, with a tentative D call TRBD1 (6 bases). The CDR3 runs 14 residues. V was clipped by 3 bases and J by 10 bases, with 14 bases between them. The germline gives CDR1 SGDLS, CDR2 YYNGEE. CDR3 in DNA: TGTGCCAGCAGCGCCGCGGGGGCCGGATCACCCCTCCACTTT. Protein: CASSAAGAGSPLHF.

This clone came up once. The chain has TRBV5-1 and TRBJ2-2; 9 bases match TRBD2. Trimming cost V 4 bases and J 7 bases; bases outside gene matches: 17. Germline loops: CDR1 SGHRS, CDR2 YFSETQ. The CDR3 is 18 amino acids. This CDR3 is CASSRSRLAVPTDGELFF. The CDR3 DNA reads TGCGCCAGCAGCCGCTCCCGACTAGCGGTCCCGACGGACGGGGAGCTGTTTTTT.

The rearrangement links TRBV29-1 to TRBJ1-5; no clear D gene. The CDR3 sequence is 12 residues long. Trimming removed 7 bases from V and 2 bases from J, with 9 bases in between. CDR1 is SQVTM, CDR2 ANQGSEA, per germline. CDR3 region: CSGQSGNQPQHF. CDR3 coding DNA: TGCAGCGGCCAAAGCGGCAATCAGCCCCAGCATTTT.

For the CDR3, the DNA is TGTGCCAGCATCCTAGGGGGCGCATATTCCTACGAGCAGTACTTC. Its protein product is CASILGGAYSYEQYF. The V call is TRBV2, the J call TRBJ2-7; 7 positions agree with TRBD1. V gave up 7 bases and J gave up 1 base; unmatched junction bases: 10. The CDR3 length is 15 residues. The V gene's germline CDR1 is SNHLY and CDR2 FYNNEI. Based on the CDR3 plus reference TRBV2 and TRBJ2-7, the full variable domain is EPEVTQTPSHQVTQMGQEVILRCVPISNHLYFYWYRQILGQKVEFLVSFYNNEISEKSEIFDDQFSVERPDGSNFTLKIRSTKLEDSAMYFCASILGGAYSYEQYFGPGTRLTVT.

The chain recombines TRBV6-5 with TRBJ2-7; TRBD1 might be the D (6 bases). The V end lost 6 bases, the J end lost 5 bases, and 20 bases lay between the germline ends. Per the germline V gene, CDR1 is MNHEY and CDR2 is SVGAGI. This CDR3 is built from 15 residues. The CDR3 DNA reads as TGTGCCAGCAGCCAGGACAGAGCCGTACGAAACGAGCAGTACTTC. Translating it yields CASSQDRAVRNEQYF.

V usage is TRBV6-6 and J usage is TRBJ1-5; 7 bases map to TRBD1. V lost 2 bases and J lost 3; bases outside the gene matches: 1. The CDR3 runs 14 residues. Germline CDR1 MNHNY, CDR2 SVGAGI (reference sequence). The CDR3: CASSYGTVNQPQHF. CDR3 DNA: TGTGCCAGCAGTTACGGGACAGTCAATCAGCCCCAGCATTTT.

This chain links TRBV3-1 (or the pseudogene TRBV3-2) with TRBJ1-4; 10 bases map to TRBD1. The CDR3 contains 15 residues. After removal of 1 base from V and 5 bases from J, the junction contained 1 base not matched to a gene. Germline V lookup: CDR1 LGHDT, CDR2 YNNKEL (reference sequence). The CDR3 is CASSQGGQGNEKLFF. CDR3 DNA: TGTGCCAGCAGCCAAGGGGGACAGGGGAATGAAAAACTGTTTTTT.

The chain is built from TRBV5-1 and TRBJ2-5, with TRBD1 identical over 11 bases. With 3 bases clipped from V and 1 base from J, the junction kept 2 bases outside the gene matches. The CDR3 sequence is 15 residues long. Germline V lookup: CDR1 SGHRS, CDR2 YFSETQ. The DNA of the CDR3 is TGCGCCAGCAGCTCCGGGACAGGGGGCCAAGAGACCCAGTACTTC. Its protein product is CASSSGTGGQETQYF.

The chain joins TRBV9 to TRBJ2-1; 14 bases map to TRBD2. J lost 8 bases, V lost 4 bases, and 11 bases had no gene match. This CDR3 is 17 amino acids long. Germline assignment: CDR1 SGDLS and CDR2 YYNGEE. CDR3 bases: TGTGCCAGCAGCCCTAAGACTAGCGGGAGGGCCTGGGATGAGCAGTTCTTC. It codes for CASSPKTSGRAWDEQFF.

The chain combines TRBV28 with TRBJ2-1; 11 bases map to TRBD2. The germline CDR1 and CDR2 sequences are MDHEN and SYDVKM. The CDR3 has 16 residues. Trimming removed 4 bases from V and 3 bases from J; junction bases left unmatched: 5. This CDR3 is CASSSYGLAGYNEQFF. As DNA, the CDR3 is TGTGCCAGCAGTTCTTACGGACTAGCGGGCTACAATGAGCAGTTCTTC. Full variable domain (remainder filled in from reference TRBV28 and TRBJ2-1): DVKVTQSSRYLVKRTGEKVFLECVQDMDHENMFWYRQDPGLGLRLIYFSYDVKMKEKGDIPEGYSVSREKKERFSLILESASTNQTSMYLCASSSYGLAGYNEQFFGPGTRLTVL.

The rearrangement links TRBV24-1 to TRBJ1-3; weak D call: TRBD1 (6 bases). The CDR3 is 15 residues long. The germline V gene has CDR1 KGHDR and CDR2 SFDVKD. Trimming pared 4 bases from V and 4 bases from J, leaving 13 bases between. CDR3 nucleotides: TGTGCCACCAGTGACTCAGGGGTACGGGGAAACACCATATATTTT. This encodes CATSDSGVRGNTIYF.

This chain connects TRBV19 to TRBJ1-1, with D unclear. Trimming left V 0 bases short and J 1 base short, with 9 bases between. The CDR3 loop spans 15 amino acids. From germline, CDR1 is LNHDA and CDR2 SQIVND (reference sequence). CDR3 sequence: CASSIDLRGNTEAFF. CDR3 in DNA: TGTGCCAGTAGTATAGATCTTCGGGGGAACACTGAAGCTTTCTTT.

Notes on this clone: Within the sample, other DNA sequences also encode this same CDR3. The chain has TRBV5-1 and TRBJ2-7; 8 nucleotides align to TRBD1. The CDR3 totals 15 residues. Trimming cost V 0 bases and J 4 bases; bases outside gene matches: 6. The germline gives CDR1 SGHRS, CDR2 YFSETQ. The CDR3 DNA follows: TGCGCCAGCAGCTTGGTGGCAGGGGGCGCGTACGAGCAGTACTTC. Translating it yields CASSLVAGGAYEQYF.

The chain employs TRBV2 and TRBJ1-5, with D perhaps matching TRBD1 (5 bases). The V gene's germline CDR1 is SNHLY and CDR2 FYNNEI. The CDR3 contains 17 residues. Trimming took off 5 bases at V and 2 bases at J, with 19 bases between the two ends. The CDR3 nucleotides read TGTGCCAGCAGTATTAGGGGCAACCCTAGGGGCAATCAGCCCCAGCATTTT. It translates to CASSIRGNPRGNQPQHF.

The DNA for the CDR3 is TGCGCCAGCAGTGGAAAGACAGGGGGCCTTACTGGGCAGTACTTC. Its protein is CASSGKTGGLTGQYF. The genes are TRBV10-1 and TRBJ2-7; 10 bases are a match to TRBD1. V lost 4 bases and J lost 9; bases outside the gene matches: 12. This CDR3 is built from 15 residues. Germline V gives CDR1 WNHNN, CDR2 SYGVQD (reference sequence).

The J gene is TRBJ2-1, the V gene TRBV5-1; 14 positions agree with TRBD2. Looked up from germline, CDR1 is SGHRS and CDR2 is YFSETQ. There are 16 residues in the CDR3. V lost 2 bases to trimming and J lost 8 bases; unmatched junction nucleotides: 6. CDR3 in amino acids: CASSFGTSGSFYEQFF. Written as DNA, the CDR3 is TGCGCCAGCAGCTTTGGGACTAGCGGGAGCTTCTATGAGCAGTTCTTC.

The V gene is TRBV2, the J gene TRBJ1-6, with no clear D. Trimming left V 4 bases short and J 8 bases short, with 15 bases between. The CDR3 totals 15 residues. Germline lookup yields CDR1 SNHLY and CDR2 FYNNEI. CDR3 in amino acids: CASSGGGGPYSPLHF. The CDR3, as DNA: TGTGCCAGCAGTGGGGGAGGAGGGCCGTATTCACCCCTCCACTTT.

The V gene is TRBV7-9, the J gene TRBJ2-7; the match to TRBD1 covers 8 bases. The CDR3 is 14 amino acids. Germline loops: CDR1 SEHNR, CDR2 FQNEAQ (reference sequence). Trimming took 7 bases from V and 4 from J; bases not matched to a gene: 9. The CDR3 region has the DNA TGTGCCAGCACCTACGGACAGGGCGGTTACGAGCAGTACTTC. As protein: CASTYGQGGYEQYF.

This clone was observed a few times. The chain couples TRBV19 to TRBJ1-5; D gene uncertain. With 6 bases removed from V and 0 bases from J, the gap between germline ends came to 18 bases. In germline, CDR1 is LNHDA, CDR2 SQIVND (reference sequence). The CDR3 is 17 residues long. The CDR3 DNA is TGTGCCAGTAGCCCCATATCGTCACAGATTAGCAATCAGCCCCAGCATTTT. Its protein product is CASSPISSQISNQPQHF.

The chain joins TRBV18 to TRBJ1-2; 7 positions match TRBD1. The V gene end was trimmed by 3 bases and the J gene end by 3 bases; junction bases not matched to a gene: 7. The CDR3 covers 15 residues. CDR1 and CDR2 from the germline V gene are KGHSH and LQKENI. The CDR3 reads CASSPQKTGHYGYTF. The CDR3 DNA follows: TGTGCCAGCTCACCCCAAAAGACAGGGCACTATGGCTACACCTTC.

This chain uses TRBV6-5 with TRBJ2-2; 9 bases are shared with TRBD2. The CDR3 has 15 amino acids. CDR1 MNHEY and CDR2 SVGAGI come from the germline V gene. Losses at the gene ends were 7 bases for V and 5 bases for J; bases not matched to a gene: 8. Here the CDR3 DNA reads TGTGCCAGCATCAATAGCGGGAGAGGTACCGGGGAGCTGTTTTTT. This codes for CASINSGRGTGELFF.

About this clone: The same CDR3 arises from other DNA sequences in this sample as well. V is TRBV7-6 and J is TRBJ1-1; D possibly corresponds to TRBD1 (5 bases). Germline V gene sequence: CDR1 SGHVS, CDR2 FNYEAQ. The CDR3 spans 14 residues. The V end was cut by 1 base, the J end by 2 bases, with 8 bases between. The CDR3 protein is CASSLGQGNTEAFF. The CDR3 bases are TGTGCCAGCAGCTTAGGCCAGGGAAACACTGAAGCTTTCTTT.

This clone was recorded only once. Here the CDR3 DNA reads TGTGCCAGCAGCTCCAAGAAAGAGTTCTATGGCTACACCTTC. Protein sequence: CASSSKKEFYGYTF. The rearrangement uses TRBV5-5 and TRBJ1-2, with D unresolved. Looked up from germline, CDR1 is SGHKS and CDR2 is YYEKEE (reference sequence). The CDR3 spans 14 residues. Trimming stripped 3 bases from V and 4 bases from J, with 13 bases between.

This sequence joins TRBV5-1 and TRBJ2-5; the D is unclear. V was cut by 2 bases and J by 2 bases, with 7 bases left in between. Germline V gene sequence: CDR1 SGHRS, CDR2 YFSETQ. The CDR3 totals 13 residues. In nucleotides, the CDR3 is TGCGCCAGCAGCTTTAATACACAAGAGACCCAGTACTTC. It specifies CASSFNTQETQYF.

The CDR3 spells CASSADGGGQPQHF. DNA for the CDR3: TGCGCCAGCAGCGCGGACGGCGGGGGGCAGCCCCAGCATTTT. This chain joins TRBV5-1 and TRBJ1-5; TRBD1 is a possible D gene (5 bases). V was trimmed by 4 bases and J by 7 bases, leaving 15 bases between them. This CDR3 spans 14 amino acids. CDR1 and CDR2 (germline): SGHRS, YFSETQ.